This T cell receptor beta chain was sequenced for a study of blood T cell repertoires in COVID-19. Per the study methods: Estimated nucleated cell counts came from reference gene primer amplification. Some clones are missing from TCRdb's copy, which holds only in-frame ones; the method was immunoSEQ multiplex PCR. V and J calls and clone size are as listed in that table; D and trimming were resolved from the DNA. The repertoire holds under 300,000 clones, with around 82% as singletons. The CDR3 has 17 amino acids. V dropped 1 base and J dropped 5; count of bases not matched to a gene: 8. Germline loops: CDR1 SGHNT, CDR2 YENEEA.

The chain joins TRBV11-3 to TRBJ2-5; TRBD2 matches at 12 bases. The origin of this receptor is a woman older than 75 with active or convalescent COVID-19. Sequenced: peripheral blood. The chain's CDR3 is CASSLGASGRGTETQYF. The CDR3 region has the DNA TGTGCCAGCAGCTTAGGTGCTAGCGGGAGGGGCACGGAGACCCAGTACTTC.